These T cell receptor beta chains were read from a single sample in a study of Graves' ophthalmopathy and Graves' hyperthyroidism. Using its own MiXCR run on the multiplex PCR reads, TCRdb lists one record per CDR3 protein. This table holds about 600,000 distinct CDR3 sequences, roughly 40% found once. Specimen: peripheral blood or thyroid tissue (not recorded which). These receptors were collected from an adult man with Graves' hyperthyroidism. Each CDR3 is given with its conserved first and last residue. Fields, in order: clone size, D gene, J gene, V gene, CDR3 protein, CDR3 DNA. The D gene is left open where the match is weak. The size field is filled for only some rows; it gives once, few, many or a size class.

.	TRBD1	TRBJ1-6	TRBV2	CASSEWQGANISPLHF	TGTGCCAGCAGTGAATGGCAGGGGGCTAATATTTCACCCCTCCACTTT
many	TRBD1	TRBJ1-2	TRBV5-8	CASSQRTGGAYGYTF	TGTGCCAGCAGCCAAAGGACAGGGGGCGCCTATGGCTACACCTTC
many	TRBD1	TRBJ1-1	TRBV10-3	CAINSGGGTEAFF	TGTGCCATCAATTCAGGGGGCGGCACTGAAGCTTTCTTT
many	.	TRBJ1-1	TRBV7-9	CASSLGVEAFF	TGTGCCAGCAGCTTAGGGGTTGAAGCTTTCTTT
many	.	TRBJ1-5	TRBV4-2	CASSPQTADQPQHF	TGTGCCAGCAGCCCCCAGACAGCTGATCAGCCCCAGCATTTT
.	.	TRBJ1-1	TRBV7-9	CASSLAERSNTEAFF	TGTGCCAGCAGCTTAGCGGAGAGGTCAAACACTGAAGCTTTCTTT
many	.	TRBJ2-2	TRBV20-1	CSARGVTGNTGELFF	TGCAGTGCTAGAGGGGTGACAGGGAACACCGGGGAGCTGTTTTTT
many	TRBD1	TRBJ2-5	TRBV6-1	CASSEFRGRETQYF	TGTGCCAGCAGTGAATTCAGGGGGCGGGAGACCCAGTACTTC
many	.	TRBJ1-5	TRBV10-3	CAISGSGDSNQPQHF	TGTGCCATCAGTGGGAGCGGCGATAGCAATCAGCCCCAGCATTTT
few	.	TRBJ1-1	TRBV7-8	CASSLGGGAVTEAFF	TGTGCCAGCAGCTTAGGAGGGGGGGCAGTCACTGAAGCTTTCTTT
many	TRBD1	TRBJ1-5	TRBV2	CASNGGQNSNQPQHF	TGTGCCAGCAACGGGGGACAGAATAGCAATCAGCCCCAGCATTTT
.	.	TRBJ2-7	TRBV3-1	CASSQGPGSNEQYF	TGTGCCAGCAGCCAAGGTCCAGGGAGTAACGAGCAGTACTTC
many	.	TRBJ2-7	TRBV7-8	CASSLAGVGNDEQYF	TGTGCCAGCAGCTTAGCGGGGGTGGGCAACGACGAGCAGTACTTC
.	.	TRBJ2-5	TRBV29-1	CSSDMAGVEETQYF	TGCAGCAGTGACATGGCAGGGGTTGAGGAGACCCAGTACTTC
many	.	TRBJ1-6	TRBV7-8	CASSLEWQADSPLHF	TGTGCCAGCAGCTTAGAGTGGCAGGCCGATTCACCCCTCCACTTT
.	TRBD1	TRBJ1-5	TRBV28	CASSWDRGGSNQPQHF	TGTGCCAGCAGCTGGGACAGGGGGGGAAGCAATCAGCCCCAGCATTTT
.	.	TRBJ2-7	TRBV29-1	CSVYNEQYF	TGCAGCGTGTACAATGAGCAGTACTTC
.	.	TRBJ2-7	TRBV5-1	CASSLEGDARYF	TGCGCCAGCAGCTTGGAGGGGGACGCCAGGTACTTC
.	.	TRBJ1-1	TRBV5-6	CASSFGPFENTEAFF	TGTGCCAGCAGCTTTGGTCCGTTTGAGAACACTGAAGCTTTCTTT
many	.	TRBJ1-1	TRBV12-3/TRBV12-4	CASSLVPQNEAFF	TGTGCCAGCAGTTTAGTTCCACAAAATGAAGCTTTCTTT
few	.	TRBJ2-2	TRBV5-6	CASSSYPETGELFF	TGTGCCAGCAGTTCCTACCCTGAGACCGGGGAGCTGTTTTTT
.	TRBD1	TRBJ2-3	TRBV5-1	CASSWRTGIDTQYF	TGCGCCAGCAGCTGGAGGACAGGGATAGATACGCAGTATTTT
few	TRBD1	TRBJ2-4	TRBV20-1	CSVGTGGNIQYF	TGCAGTGTCGGGACAGGGGGGAACATTCAGTACTTC
many	TRBD1	TRBJ1-1	TRBV29-1	CSGSDRGGTEAFF	TGCAGCGGCAGCGACAGGGGTGGCACTGAAGCTTTCTTT
.	.	TRBJ2-7	TRBV7-6	CASRNREDYEQYF	TGTGCCAGCCGCAACAGGGAGGACTACGAGCAGTACTTC
many	.	TRBJ1-1	TRBV5-1	CASSLAGLFTEAFF	TGCGCCAGCAGCTTGGCAGGGTTGTTCACTGAAGCTTTCTTT
many	.	TRBJ1-1	TRBV19	CASSIAVGAEAFF	TGTGCCAGTAGTATTGCCGTGGGGGCTGAAGCTTTCTTT
once	.	TRBJ1-2	TRBV20-1	CSASEGGGYGYTF	TGCAGTGCTAGTGAGGGGGGTGGCTATGGCTACACCTTC
.	TRBD1	TRBJ2-7	TRBV6-6	CASSYLPGQGEFGYEQYF	TGTGCCAGCAGTTACCTGCCGGGACAGGGGGAATTCGGGTACGAGCAGTACTTC
.	TRBD1	TRBJ2-7	TRBV7-3	CASSQGQGPRQYF	TGTGCCAGCAGCCAGGGACAGGGGCCCCGGCAGTACTTC
many	.	TRBJ2-7	TRBV7-9	CASSLGLDEQYF	TGTGCCAGCAGCTTAGGATTGGACGAGCAGTACTTC
.	TRBD1	TRBJ1-1	TRBV5-4	CASSLEGTGGPVTEAFF	TGTGCCAGCAGCTTAGAGGGGACAGGGGGCCCTGTGACTGAAGCTTTCTTT
many	.	TRBJ2-7	TRBV20-1	CSASGRRTYEQYF	TGCAGTGCTAGCGGGAGACGGACCTACGAGCAGTACTTC
.	TRBD1	TRBJ2-1	TRBV10-3	CAISGQGARNEQLF	TGTGCCATCAGTGGACAGGGGGCGAGGAATGAGCAGCTCTTC
many	.	TRBJ1-2	TRBV4-1	CASSHTENGYTF	TGCGCCAGCAGCCATACGGAGAATGGCTACACCTTC
.	.	TRBJ2-5	TRBV7-9	CASSFREKETQYF	TGTGCCAGCAGCTTCAGGGAGAAGGAGACCCAGTACTTC
many	TRBD2	TRBJ2-7	TRBV6-6	CASSYGGSIDEQYF	TGTGCCAGCAGTTATGGCGGGAGTATCGACGAGCAGTACTTC
many	.	TRBJ2-5	TRBV2	CASSEPGQRQETQYF	TGTGCCAGCAGTGAGCCCGGACAAAGACAAGAGACCCAGTACTTC
many	.	TRBJ2-5	TRBV7-8	CASSAQGLKETQYF	TGTGCCAGCAGCGCACAGGGACTAAAAGAGACCCAGTACTTC
many	.	TRBJ2-7	TRBV20-1	CSARDGPGIGEQYF	TGCAGTGCTAGAGATGGGCCAGGAATAGGCGAGCAGTACTTC
.	.	TRBJ2-2	TRBV10-2	CASIPGTKGAGGLFF	TGCGCCAGCATACCTGGGACCAAGGGGGCCGGGGGGCTGTTTTTT
.	.	TRBJ2-7	TRBV24-1	CATSGDDDYEQYF	TGTGCCACCAGCGGGGACGATGACTACGAGCAGTACTTC
few	TRBD2	TRBJ2-3	TRBV29-1	CSVRGDPSTDTQYF	TGCAGCGTTCGGGGGGACCCGAGCACAGATACGCAGTATTTT
.	.	TRBJ1-1	TRBV19	CASSPRTPRGTEAFF	TGTGCCAGTAGTCCCCGAACCCCCCGGGGCACTGAAGCTTTCTTT
.	.	TRBJ2-6	TRBV2	CASGEVPRANVLTF	TGTGCCAGCGGGGAGGTCCCTAGGGCCAACGTCCTGACTTTC
.	.	TRBJ2-3	TRBV2	CASSWTRGTDTQYF	TGTGCCAGCAGTTGGACTAGGGGGACAGATACGCAGTATTTT
many	.	TRBJ1-6	TRBV7-9	CASSLSPGAVNSPLHF	TGTGCCAGCAGCTTATCCCCCGGGGCTGTGAATTCACCCCTCCACTTT
many	.	TRBJ1-2	TRBV2	CASSDAWRSGYTF	TGTGCCAGCAGTGATGCGTGGAGGAGTGGCTACACCTTC
.	.	TRBJ2-2	TRBV12-3/TRBV12-4	CASGVQGLGELFF	TGTGCCAGCGGGGTACAGGGCCTGGGTGAGCTGTTTTTT